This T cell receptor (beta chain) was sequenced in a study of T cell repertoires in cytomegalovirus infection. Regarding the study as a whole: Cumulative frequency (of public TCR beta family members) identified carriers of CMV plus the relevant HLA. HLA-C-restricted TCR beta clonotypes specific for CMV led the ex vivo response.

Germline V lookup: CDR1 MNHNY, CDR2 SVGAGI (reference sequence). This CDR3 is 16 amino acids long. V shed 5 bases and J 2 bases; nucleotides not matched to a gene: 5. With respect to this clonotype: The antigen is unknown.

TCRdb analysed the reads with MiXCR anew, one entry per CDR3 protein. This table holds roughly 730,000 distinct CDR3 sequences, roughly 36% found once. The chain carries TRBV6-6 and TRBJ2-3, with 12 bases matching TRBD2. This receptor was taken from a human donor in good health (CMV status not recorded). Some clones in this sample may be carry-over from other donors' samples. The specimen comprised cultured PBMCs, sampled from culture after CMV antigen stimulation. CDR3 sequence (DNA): TGTGCCAGCAGTGAAACTAGCGGGGGGATCACAGATACGCAGTATTTT. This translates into CASSETSGGITDTQYF.